The 19 T cell receptor beta chains below were found in one sample sequenced in a study of T cells in Graves' hyperthyroidism and ophthalmopathy. Researchers took RNA transcripts and amplified the TCR beta CDR3 regions from them. Using the HTBI primer set, a first-round RT-PCR was run on the TCR CDR3. MiXCR was run by TCRdb on the multiplex PCR reads, yielding one entry per CDR3 protein. Here the sample spans under 650,000 distinct CDR3 sequences, under 20% being singletons. The sequencing sample was made of blood. These TCRs come from a woman in her twenties or thirties with Graves' hyperthyroidism.

At least ten counts were recorded for this clonotype. The rearrangement joins TRBV12-3 or TRBV12-4 to TRBJ2-2, with 8 bases that match TRBD2. The CDR3 consists of 15 residues. V gave up 3 bases and J gave up 1 base; unmatched junction bases: 1. Written as DNA, the CDR3 is TGTGCCAGCAGTTTGAGCGGGGGGAACACCGGGGAGCTGTTTTTT. Protein: CASSLSGGNTGELFF.

This clonotype was seen many times. The V and J genes are TRBV7-9 and TRBJ2-3; 13 bases line up with TRBD2. This CDR3 is built from 17 residues. V trimming: 5 bases; J trimming: 3 bases; junction bases outside the gene matches: 8. Germline CDR1 reads SEHNR; CDR2 reads FQNEAQ (reference sequence). CDR3 in amino acids: CASSIRTSGSGTDTQYF. Here the CDR3 DNA reads TGTGCCAGCAGCATCCGGACTAGCGGGAGTGGAACAGATACGCAGTATTTT.

The CDR3 reads CSVRVAVTYEQYF. CDR3 coding DNA: TGCAGCGTTAGGGTAGCGGTAACCTACGAGCAGTACTTC. The genes are TRBV29-1 and TRBJ2-7; possibly TRBD2 for D (6 bases). Per germline, CDR1 SQVTM and CDR2 ANQGSEA. Between the trimmed V and J ends, which lost 5 bases and 2 bases, there was a span of 13 bases. The CDR3 extends over 13 amino acids.

This chain links TRBV27 with TRBJ2-3; TRBD1 might be the D (6 bases). This CDR3 is 15 amino acids long. CDR1 and CDR2 from the germline V gene are MNHEY and SMNVEV (reference sequence). Trimming removed 10 bases from V and 3 bases from J, with 20 bases in between. The CDR3 loop reads CANRDQKGQTDTQYF. The CDR3, as DNA: TGTGCCAACAGAGATCAAAAGGGACAAACAGATACGCAGTATTTT.

This clonotype was recorded a few times. The chain combines TRBV18 with TRBJ1-6; no definite D call. The germline gives CDR1 KGHSH, CDR2 LQKENI. V lost 2 bases, J lost 8 bases, and 13 bases lay in between. This CDR3 comprises 15 residues. Written as DNA, the CDR3 is TGTGCCAGCTCACCAAGACGGTTCGGGGATTCACCCCTCCACTTT. Its protein is CASSPRRFGDSPLHF.

The table lists this clonotype with a few counts. The J gene is TRBJ1-2, the V gene TRBV28; maybe TRBD1 (5 bases). There are 14 residues in the CDR3. Germline V gene lookup returns CDR1 MDHEN and CDR2 SYDVKM. The V and J ends lost 6 bases and 0 bases respectively, with 11 bases between them. The CDR3: CASSSTVSNYGYTF. The CDR3 coding sequence is TGTGCCAGCAGCTCGACAGTCTCTAACTATGGCTACACCTTC.

The sample holds many counts of this clonotype. This chain joins TRBV6-2 or TRBV6-3 and TRBJ2-3; 8 bases are a match to TRBD2. CDR3 length: 15 amino acids. V was clipped by 4 bases and J by 7 bases; unmatched bases: 10. CDR1 is MNHEY, CDR2 SVGEGT, per germline. The CDR3 DNA sequence: TGTGCCAGCAGTTTTCAGCGGGAGATCGGAAATACGCAGTATTTT. Translating it yields CASSFQREIGNTQYF.

This clonotype was found many times. The J gene is TRBJ2-1, the V gene TRBV5-1; TRBD1 agrees at 8 bases. This CDR3 is built from 17 residues. Germline V lookup: CDR1 SGHRS, CDR2 YFSETQ. After removal of 3 bases from V and 5 bases from J, the junction contained 13 bases not matched to a gene. The CDR3 DNA is TGCGCCAGCAGCTCTACCCCGGGACAGGACGTTGACAATGAGCAGTTCTTC. It encodes CASSSTPGQDVDNEQFF.

The chain links TRBV6-4 to TRBJ1-5; D might be TRBD1 (5 bases). Trimming stripped 0 bases from V and 2 bases from J, with 26 bases between. Germline-derived CDR1 and CDR2 are MRHNA and SNTAGT. This CDR3 region has 21 residues. The CDR3 DNA follows: TGTGCCAGCAGTGACTCGATTAGTGCCAGGGACTTTACGTTGGGCAATCAGCCCCAGCATTTT. Translating gives CASSDSISARDFTLGNQPQHF.

This clonotype was detected many times. This chain uses TRBV20-1 with TRBJ2-3, with D perhaps matching TRBD2 (6 bases). Germline V gene sequence: CDR1 DFQATT, CDR2 SNEGSKA (reference sequence). The germline V and J ends were trimmed by 4 bases and 3 bases, with 17 bases remaining between them. CDR3 length: 15 amino acids. CDR3 sequence: CSANLDGGVTDTQYF. In DNA, the CDR3 is TGCAGTGCTAACCTCGACGGGGGAGTGACAGATACGCAGTATTTT.

This clonotype showed up just a few times. The CDR3 here is CASSLDGRDTGELFF. The CDR3 nucleotides read TGTGCCAGCAGCTTAGACGGCAGGGATACCGGGGAGCTGTTTTTT. The chain combines TRBV11-2 with TRBJ2-2, with D perhaps matching TRBD1 (5 bases). CDR1 SGHAT and CDR2 FQNNGV come from the germline V gene. The CDR3 extends over 15 amino acids. Trimming stripped 0 bases from V and 5 bases from J, with 10 bases between.

Many counts were recorded for this clonotype. The chain recombines TRBV5-1 with TRBJ2-1; possibly TRBD2 for D (6 bases). The CDR3 is 16 amino acids. V was pared by 4 bases and J by 2 bases, with 16 bases between. In germline, CDR1 is SGHRS, CDR2 YFSETQ. The CDR3 sequence is CASSRSGGAAYNEQFF. The CDR3 coding sequence is TGCGCCAGCAGCCGATCCGGGGGAGCGGCCTACAATGAGCAGTTCTTC.

The V call is TRBV12-5, the J call TRBJ1-2; D gene unclear. With 2 bases removed from V and 1 base from J, the gap between germline ends came to 8 bases. The V gene's germline CDR1 is LGHNT and CDR2 FRNRAP. CDR3 length: 14 amino acids. Here the CDR3 reads CASGLSDLNYGYTF. For the CDR3, the DNA is TGTGCTAGTGGTTTGTCGGACCTTAACTATGGCTACACCTTC.

This clonotype was seen at least ten times. This chain joins TRBV6-1 and TRBJ1-1; D gene ambiguous. CDR1 and CDR2 (germline): MNHNS, SASEGT. Trimming removed 4 bases from V and 0 bases from J, with 15 bases in between. The CDR3 is made up of 16 amino acids. The CDR3 protein is CASSVGGWGMNTEAFF. CDR3 sequence (DNA): TGTGCCAGCAGTGTGGGAGGTTGGGGAATGAACACTGAAGCTTTCTTT.

This clonotype was found a few times. The chain recombines TRBV15 with TRBJ2-3; no clear D. Trimming removed 1 base at V and 6 bases at J, with 5 bases between. The CDR3 totals 12 residues. CDR1 is LNHNV, CDR2 YYDKDF, per germline (reference sequence). CDR3 in DNA: TGTGCCACCAGCAGAGCCGCGGATACGCAGTATTTT. Translation: CATSRAADTQYF.

The rearrangement uses TRBV2 and TRBJ2-6; D is tentatively TRBD1 or TRBD2 (6 bases each). This CDR3 has 13 residues. V was trimmed by 8 bases and J by 8 bases, leaving 13 bases between them. CDR1 is SNHLY and CDR2 is FYNNEI in the germline V gene. CDR3 region: CASVGGGSNVLTF. The CDR3 DNA sequence: TGTGCCAGCGTCGGAGGGGGGTCCAACGTCCTGACTTTC.

This chain connects TRBV29-1 to TRBJ2-7; 10 bases fit TRBD1. V dropped 6 bases and J dropped 7; count of bases not matched to a gene: 6. CDR3 length equals 12 residues. CDR1 is SQVTM and CDR2 is ANQGSEA in the germline V gene. The DNA for the CDR3 is TGCAGCGTCGAGGGACAGGGGCGGGAGCAGTACTTC. Protein sequence: CSVEGQGREQYF.

This clonotype was observed many times. This chain connects TRBV3-1 to TRBJ2-3; 13 bases fit TRBD2. J lost 2 bases, V lost 3 bases, and 2 bases had no gene match. The CDR3 covers 16 residues. Germline V gene sequence: CDR1 LGHDT, CDR2 YNNKEL (reference sequence). Written as DNA, the CDR3 is TGTGCCAGCAGCCAGGGACTAGCGGGATTCACAGATACGCAGTATTTT. Its protein is CASSQGLAGFTDTQYF.

V usage is TRBV5-1 and J usage is TRBJ1-6; 10 nucleotides line up with TRBD1. J gave up 8 bases and V 4 bases, and 6 bases lay outside the gene matches. The CDR3 has 15 amino acids. From germline, CDR1 is SGHRS and CDR2 YFSETQ. CDR3 bases: TGCGCCAGCAGCGCCGGACAGGGGGGTGATTCACCCCTCCACTTT. Amino acid sequence: CASSAGQGGDSPLHF.